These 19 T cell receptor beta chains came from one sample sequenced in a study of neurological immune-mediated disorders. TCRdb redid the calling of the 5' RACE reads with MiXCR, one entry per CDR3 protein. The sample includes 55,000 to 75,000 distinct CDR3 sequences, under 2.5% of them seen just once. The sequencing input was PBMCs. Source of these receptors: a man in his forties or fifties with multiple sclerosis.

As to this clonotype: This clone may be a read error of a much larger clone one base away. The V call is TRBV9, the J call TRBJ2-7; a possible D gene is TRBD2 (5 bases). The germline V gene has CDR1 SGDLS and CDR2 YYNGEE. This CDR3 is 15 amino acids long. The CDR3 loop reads CASSVGTDSHYERYF. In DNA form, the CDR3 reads TGTGCCAGCAGCGTAGGAACGGACTCTCACTACGAGCGGTACTTC.

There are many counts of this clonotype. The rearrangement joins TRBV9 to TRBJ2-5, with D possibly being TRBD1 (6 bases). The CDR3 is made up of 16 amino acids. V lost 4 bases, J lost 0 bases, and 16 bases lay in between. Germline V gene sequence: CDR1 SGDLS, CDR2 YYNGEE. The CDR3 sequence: CASSPHRVSNQETQYF. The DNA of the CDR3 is TGTGCCAGCAGCCCTCACAGGGTCTCCAACCAAGAGACCCAGTACTTC.

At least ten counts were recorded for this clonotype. CDR3 nucleotides: TGTGCCTGGAGCGGAATGGCTGAAGCTTTCTTT. It codes for CAWSGMAEAFF. The J gene is TRBJ1-1, the V gene TRBV30; no firm D call. V lost 3 bases, J lost 6 bases, and 8 bases lay in between. CDR3 size: 11 residues. Germline V lookup: CDR1 GTSNPN, CDR2 SVGIG (reference sequence).

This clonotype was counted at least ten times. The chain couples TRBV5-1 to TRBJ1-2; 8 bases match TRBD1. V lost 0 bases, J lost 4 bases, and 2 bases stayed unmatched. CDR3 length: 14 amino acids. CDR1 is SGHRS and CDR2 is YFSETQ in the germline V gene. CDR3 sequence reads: CASSLGQGRYGYTF. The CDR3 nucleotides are TGCGCCAGCAGCTTGGGACAGGGGCGCTATGGCTACACCTTC.

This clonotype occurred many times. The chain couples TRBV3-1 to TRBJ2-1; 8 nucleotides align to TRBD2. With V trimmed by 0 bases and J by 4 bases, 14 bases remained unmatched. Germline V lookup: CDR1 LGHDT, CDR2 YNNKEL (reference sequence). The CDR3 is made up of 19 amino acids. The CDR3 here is CASSQDRSIAGFPYNEQFF. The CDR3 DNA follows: TGTGCCAGCAGCCAAGATCGGAGTATAGCGGGGTTTCCTTACAATGAGCAGTTCTTC.

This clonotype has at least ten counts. The CDR3 sequence is CASSQADRDTGELFF. Here the CDR3 DNA reads TGTGCCAGCAGCCAAGCCGATAGGGACACCGGGGAGCTGTTTTTT. The chain employs TRBV3-1 and TRBJ2-2; D not resolved. The CDR3 runs to 15 residues. Germline lookup yields CDR1 LGHDT and CDR2 YNNKEL (reference sequence). Trimming cost V 1 base and J 3 bases, with 9 bases left between them.

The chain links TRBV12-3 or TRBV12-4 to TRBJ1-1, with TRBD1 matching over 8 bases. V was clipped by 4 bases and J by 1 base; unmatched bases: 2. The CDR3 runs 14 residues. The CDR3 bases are TGTGCCAGCAGTTCCGACAGGGGGAACACTGAAGCTTTCTTT. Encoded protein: CASSSDRGNTEAFF.

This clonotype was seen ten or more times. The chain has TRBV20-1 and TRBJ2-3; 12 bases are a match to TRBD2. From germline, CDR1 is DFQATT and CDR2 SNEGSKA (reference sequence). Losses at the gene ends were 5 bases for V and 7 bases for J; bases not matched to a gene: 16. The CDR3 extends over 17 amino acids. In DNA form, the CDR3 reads TGCAGTGCTGTTCCCTATTCTAGCGGGGGGGCCGTTTATACGCAGTATTTT. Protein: CSAVPYSSGGAVYTQYF.

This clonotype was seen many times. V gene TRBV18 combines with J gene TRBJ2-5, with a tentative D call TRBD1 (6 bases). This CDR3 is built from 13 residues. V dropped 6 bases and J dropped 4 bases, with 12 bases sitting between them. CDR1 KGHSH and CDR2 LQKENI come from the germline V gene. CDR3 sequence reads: CASSQQGGETQYF. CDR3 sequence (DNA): TGTGCCAGCTCGCAACAGGGCGGAGAGACCCAGTACTTC. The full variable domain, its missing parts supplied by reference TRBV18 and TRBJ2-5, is NAGVMQNPRHLVRRRGQEARLRCSPMKGHSHVYWYRQLPEEGLKFMVYLQKENIIDESGMPKERFSAEFPKEGPSILRIQQVVRGDSAAYFCASSQQGGETQYFGPGTRLLVL.

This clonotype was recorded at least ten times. CDR3 sequence reads: CAISESQVYEQYF. CDR3 nucleotide sequence: TGTGCCATCAGTGAGTCGCAGGTCTACGAGCAGTACTTC. The chain employs TRBV10-3 and TRBJ2-7; D remains ambiguous. Trimming stripped 0 bases from V and 3 bases from J, with 6 bases between. CDR3 size: 13 residues. Germline V gives CDR1 ENHRY, CDR2 SYGVKD.

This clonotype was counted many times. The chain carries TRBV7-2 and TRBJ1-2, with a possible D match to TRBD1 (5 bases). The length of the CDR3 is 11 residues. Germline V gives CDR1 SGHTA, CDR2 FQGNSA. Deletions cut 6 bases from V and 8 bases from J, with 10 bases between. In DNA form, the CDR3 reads TGTGCCAGCAGAGAGGGGTACGGCTACACCTTC. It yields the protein CASREGYGYTF.

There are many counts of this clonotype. The CDR3 here is CSVVAGQISYEQYF. The CDR3 DNA reads TGCAGCGTTGTAGCAGGGCAGATTTCCTACGAGCAGTACTTC. The J gene is TRBJ2-7, the V gene TRBV29-1; a possible D gene is TRBD1 (5 bases). This CDR3 contains 14 residues. Germline V CDR1 and CDR2: SQVTM, ANQGSEA. With 4 bases removed from V and 1 base from J, the gap between germline ends came to 14 bases.

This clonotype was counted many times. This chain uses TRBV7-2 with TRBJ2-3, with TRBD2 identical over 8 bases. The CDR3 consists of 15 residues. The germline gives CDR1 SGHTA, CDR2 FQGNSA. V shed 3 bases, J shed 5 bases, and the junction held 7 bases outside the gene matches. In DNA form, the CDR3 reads TGTGCCAGCAGCTTGGGAGGCCTAGCGGGAGATACGCAGTATTTT. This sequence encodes CASSLGGLAGDTQYF.

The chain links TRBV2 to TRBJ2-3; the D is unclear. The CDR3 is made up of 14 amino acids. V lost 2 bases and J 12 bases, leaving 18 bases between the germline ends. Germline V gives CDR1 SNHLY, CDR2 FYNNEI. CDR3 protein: CASSESVAGDKQYF. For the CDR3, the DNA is TGTGCCAGCAGTGAATCGGTCGCCGGAGATAAACAGTATTTT.

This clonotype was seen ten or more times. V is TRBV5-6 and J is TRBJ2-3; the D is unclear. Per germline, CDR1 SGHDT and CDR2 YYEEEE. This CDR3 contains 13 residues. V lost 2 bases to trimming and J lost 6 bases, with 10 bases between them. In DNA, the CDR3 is TGTGCCAGCAGCTTTACGGGTTGGGATACGCAGTATTTT. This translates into CASSFTGWDTQYF.

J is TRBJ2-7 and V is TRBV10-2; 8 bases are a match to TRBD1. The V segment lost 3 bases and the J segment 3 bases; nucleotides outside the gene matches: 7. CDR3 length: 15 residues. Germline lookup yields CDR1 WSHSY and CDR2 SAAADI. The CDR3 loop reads CASSESGTGGYEQYF. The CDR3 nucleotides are TGCGCCAGCAGTGAATCCGGGACAGGAGGCTACGAGCAGTACTTC.

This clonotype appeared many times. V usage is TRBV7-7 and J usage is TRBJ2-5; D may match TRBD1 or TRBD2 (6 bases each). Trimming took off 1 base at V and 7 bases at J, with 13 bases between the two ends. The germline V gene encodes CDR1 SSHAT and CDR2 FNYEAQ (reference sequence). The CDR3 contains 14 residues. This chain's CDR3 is CASSLDGGRGTQYF. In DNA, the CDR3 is TGTGCCAGCAGCTTAGACGGGGGCAGGGGGACCCAGTACTTC.

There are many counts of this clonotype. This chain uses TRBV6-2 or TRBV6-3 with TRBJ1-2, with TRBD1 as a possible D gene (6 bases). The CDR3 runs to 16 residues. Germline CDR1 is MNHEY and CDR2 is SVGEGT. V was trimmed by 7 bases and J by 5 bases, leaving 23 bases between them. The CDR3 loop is CASKPARGGRRYGYTF. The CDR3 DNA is TGTGCCAGCAAACCCGCGCGCGGGGGGCGAAGGTATGGCTACACCTTC.

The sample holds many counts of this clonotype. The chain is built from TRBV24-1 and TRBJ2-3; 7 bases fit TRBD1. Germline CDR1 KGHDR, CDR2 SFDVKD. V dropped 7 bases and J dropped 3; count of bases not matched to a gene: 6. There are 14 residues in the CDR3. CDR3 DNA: TGTGCCACCAGCCGGGACAGCAAAACAGATACGCAGTATTTT. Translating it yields CATSRDSKTDTQYF.